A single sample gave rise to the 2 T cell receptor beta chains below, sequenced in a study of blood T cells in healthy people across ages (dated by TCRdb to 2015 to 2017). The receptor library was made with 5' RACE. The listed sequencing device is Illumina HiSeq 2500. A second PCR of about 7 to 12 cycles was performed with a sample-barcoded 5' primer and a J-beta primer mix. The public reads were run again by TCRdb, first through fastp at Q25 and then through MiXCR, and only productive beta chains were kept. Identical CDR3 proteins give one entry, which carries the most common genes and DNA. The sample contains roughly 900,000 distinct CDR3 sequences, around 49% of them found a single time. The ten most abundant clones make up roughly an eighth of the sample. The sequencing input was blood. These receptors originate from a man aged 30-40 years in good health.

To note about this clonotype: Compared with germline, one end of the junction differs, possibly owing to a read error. This CDR3 is CASSYSQPNAGELFF. The CDR3 DNA sequence: TGTGCCAGCAGTTACTCTCAGCCGAACGCCGGGGAGCTGTTTTTT. The chain couples TRBV6-6 to TRBJ2-2; no clear D. The CDR3 covers 15 residues. The germline V gene encodes CDR1 MNHNY and CDR2 SVGAGI (reference sequence).

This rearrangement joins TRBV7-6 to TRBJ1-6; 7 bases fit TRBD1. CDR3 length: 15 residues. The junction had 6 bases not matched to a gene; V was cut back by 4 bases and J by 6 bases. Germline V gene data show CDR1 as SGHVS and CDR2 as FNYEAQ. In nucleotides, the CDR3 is TGTGCCAGCAGCTCCCGGGACAGCCTTAATTCACCCCTCCACTTT. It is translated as CASSSRDSLNSPLHF.